This T cell receptor beta chain was documented in a study of CD8+ T cells in alopecia areata (dated by TCRdb to between 2018 and 2020). About the investigation overall: The treated patients took part in an open-label pilot trial in which moderate-to-severe alopecia areata was treated with oral tofacitinib at 5 to 10 mg twice daily. Patients stayed on tofacitinib for 6 to 18 months and then had 6 months of follow-up off drug so that delayed response and recurrence could be assessed. In humans, TCRbeta sequencing was performed on scalp tissue and on sorted CD4+ and CD8+ peripheral blood T cells from healthy controls and from patients with patchy or totalis/universalis alopecia areata. For the treated patients, the SALT score, which quantifies what percentage of scalp surface area is affected, served as the measure of disease severity. RNA was extracted with the PAXgene miRNA kit for fixed scalp, the miRNeasy kit for PBMCs, and the RNeasy kit for mouse skin. Scalp clonality was compared among normal scalp (n=4), patchy alopecia areata scalp (n=8), and alopecia totalis/universalis scalp (n=8). immunoSEQ multiplex PCR using 35 Vbeta forward primers and 13 Jbeta reverse primers was used to amplify TCRbeta CDR3 regions. In both human patients and the C3H/HeJ mouse model, the study applied high-throughput TCRbeta sequencing to look at T cell clonal expansion in alopecia areata. Biopsies were taken from tofacitinib-treated patients at baseline and at 4 and 24 weeks of treatment, and a later scalp biopsy was taken in several of the tofacitinib-treated patients. Summary of the overall study and its limitations: With tofacitinib, both scalp clonality and the number of expanded CD8+ clones among the top 100 scalp clones went down significantly. Compared with normal scalp, lesional scalp, particularly in alopecia totalis/universalis, had higher clonality and more expanded CD8+ clones, which suggests antigenic drive. Resident alphabeta T cells in normal human skin are also sequenced, complicating scalp TCR repertoire analysis, unlike mouse skin dominated by gammadelta T cells. Compared with mice, TCR sequences shared between patients were less clear, possibly partly because of HLA diversity across the patient population. Many expanded lesional clones persisted in scalp and blood during tofacitinib treatment, which may partly explain relapse after stopping treatment. Because the treated cohort was small and had just a single nonresponder, larger studies are needed to establish links between baseline CD8+ expansion and response.

Interpreted using the paper, the time point label stands for: approximately 4 weeks on oral tofacitinib. What the treatment or condition label conveys for this sample: oral pan-JAK inhibitor, 5-10 mg twice daily. Lesional scalp punch biopsies and peripheral blood were collected from alopecia areata patients. After PBMCs were isolated by density centrifugation and stained for CD3, CD4 and CD8, a FACSAria was used to sort CD4+ and CD8+ T cells. The method was the immunoSEQ multiplex PCR assay. RNA was extracted from all samples and reverse transcribed into cDNA as template for TCR sequencing. SuperScript III was used to make first-strand cDNA, primed with a 2:1 mix of oligo-dT and random hexamers. A synthetic immune receptor repertoire was used to assess amplification bias, and residual bias was removed computationally. The published analysis was carried out like this. Raw reads were preprocessed for error removal, and CDR3 was defined according to IMGT conventions as running from the conserved cysteine to phenylalanine. Clonality was computed by normalizing Shannon entropy by log2 of the number of productive unique TCRs and subtracting the result from 1. Whether each scalp clone was CD4 or CD8 was inferred by checking scalp TCRbeta sequences against the CD4 and CD8 repertoires from sorted blood. The table comes from immuneACCESS by way of TCRdb, which keeps in-frame sequences with V and J called. Part of the clones is missing from these tables; in studies checked, under half for an unresolved V gene and the rest for unknown reasons. The D gene and trimming were derived from the DNA, and the V and J assignments and clone size from that table. In all, the sample holds about 210,000 clones, and around three fifths of those were seen once. In total, the top ten clones hold 3.5% to 5% of the sample.

From the cysteine up to the phenylalanine, the CDR3 has a length of 12 residues. The only DNA kept is the CDR3, 36 bases in frame from the first base. V is pared back by 0 bases and J by 16 bases, with 12 bases lying between the germline termini. CDR1 and CDR2 are drawn from the germline V gene: LGHNA, YNFKEQ. Concerning this clone itself: The specificity of this receptor is unknown. Base qualities are not provided; no much larger clone lies one nucleotide away.

This chain joins TRBV4-2 to TRBJ1-4; a confident D gene designation cannot be given. The specimen comprised CD4+ T cells sorted from blood, sampled at week 4, from a patient treated with tofacitinib. The clonotype originates from a human donor with alopecia areata. The DNA reads TGTGCCAGCAGCCAAGATGGCCTCGTCGAGTTTTTT. Translation gives CASSQDGLVEFF.